Presented here are 18 T cell receptor beta chains from one specimen sequenced in a study of T cell clonality in common variable immunodeficiency. Clones were read by immunoSEQ multiplex PCR, and TCRdb kept only the in-frame ones, dropping some. The repertoire has about 44,000 clones, none seen only once; the ten largest take around 9.3%. The sample comprised peripheral blood mononuclear cells. Source of these receptors: a person aged 18-70 years in good health.

This clone was seen more than once but under ten times. The read falls 3 residues short of the CDR3 end, and the missing part is taken from the germline J gene. The J gene is TRBJ2-7, the V gene TRBV20-1; TRBD1 might be the D (5 bases). The CDR3 spans 13 residues. Trimming removed 6 bases at V and 3 bases at J, with 15 bases between. Germline CDR1 and CDR2: DFQATT and SNEGSKA (reference sequence). CDR3 sequence reads: CSANPGIVYEQYF. CDR3 bases read: TGCAGTGCAAACCCAGGGATTGTCTACGAG.

This clone was counted ten times or more. Read sequence stops 3 residues before the CDR3 end, and the germline J gene provides the missing end. This rearrangement joins TRBV20-1 to TRBJ1-5, with D possibly being TRBD1 (6 bases). V lost 2 bases and J 7 bases, leaving 12 bases between the germline ends. Germline CDR1 and CDR2: DFQATT and SNEGSKA (reference sequence). The CDR3 covers 13 residues. The CDR3 loop reads CSARQGIHQPQHF. The CDR3 bases that were read are TGCAGTGCTAGACAGGGGATTCACCAGCCC.

This clone was counted at least ten times. The read comes to an end 3 residues before the CDR3 does, leaving the germline J gene to fill in the end. The V and J genes are TRBV2 and TRBJ2-7; possible D gene TRBD1, 7 bases. This CDR3 is 15 amino acids long. Germline assignment: CDR1 SNHLY and CDR2 FYNNEI. V was cut by 1 base and J by 3 bases, with 13 bases left in between. The sequenced part of the CDR3 DNA is TGTGCCAGCAGTGAAGGTCAGGGGGGATTCTACGAG. As protein: CASSEGQGGFYE. The whole CDR3 region reads CASSEGQGGFYEQYF.

This clone has at least ten counts. The CDR3 end falls 3 residues outside the read, so it is completed with the germline J gene. The chain recombines TRBV18 with TRBJ1-4; TRBD1 aligns across 8 bases. The CDR3 length is 16 residues. V shed 5 bases and J 4 bases; nucleotides not matched to a gene: 9. Germline V CDR1 and CDR2: KGHSH, LQKENI. The CDR3 protein is CASSAQGALSNEKLFF. Partial CDR3 DNA: TGTGCCAGCTCAGCCCAGGGGGCGCTCAGTAATGAAAAA.

This clone was seen many times. The CDR3 is cut off 3 residues early in the read; its end comes from the germline J gene. The rearrangement joins TRBV12-3 or TRBV12-4 to TRBJ1-1, with TRBD1 as a possible D gene (5 bases). The CDR3 spans 12 residues. The germline V and J ends were trimmed by 6 bases and 7 bases, with 12 bases remaining between them. The CDR3 here is CASSLRQLEAFF. The covered CDR3 bases are TGTGCCAGCAGCCTGAGACAGCTTGAA.

This clone was recorded many times. Read coverage stops 3 residues before the CDR3 terminus; the germline J gene supplies the remainder. The chain uses TRBV19 and TRBJ1-5; D remains ambiguous. V lost 7 bases and J 0 bases, leaving 13 bases between the germline ends. This CDR3 is 15 amino acids long. Germline V gene sequence: CDR1 LNHDA, CDR2 SQIVND (reference sequence). The DNA read from the CDR3 is TGTGCCAGTACCCGCGTTCCTTATAGCAATCAGCCC. The encoded protein is CASTRVPYSNQP. In full, the CDR3 reads CASTRVPYSNQPQHF.

This clone was found many times. With the read ending 3 residues before the CDR3 end, the germline J gene is used to fill in that end. The chain is built from TRBV20-1 and TRBJ1-2; the match to TRBD1 covers 7 bases. This CDR3 comprises 15 residues. Germline V gene sequence: CDR1 DFQATT, CDR2 SNEGSKA (reference sequence). V lost 1 base to trimming and J lost 4 bases; unmatched junction nucleotides: 9. The sequenced part of the CDR3 DNA is TGCAGTGCTAGAGGCAGCCTAGGGGGCGGCTATGGC. It specifies CSARGSLGGGYG. The entire CDR3 protein reads CSARGSLGGGYGYTF.

In this sample, this clone turned up many times. Read sequence stops 3 residues before the CDR3 end, and the germline J gene provides the missing end. The rearrangement joins TRBV5-1 to TRBJ2-7; 8 nucleotides align to TRBD1. The germline V gene has CDR1 SGHRS and CDR2 YFSETQ. The trim removed 1 base at V and 2 bases at J, leaving 5 bases unmatched. CDR3 length equals 15 residues. The part of the CDR3 DNA that was read is TGCGCCAGCAGCTTGAGCCGGACAGGGCCCTACGAG. Protein: CASSLSRTGPYE. The CDR3 in full is CASSLSRTGPYEQYF.

This clone was observed many times. The read comes to an end 3 residues before the CDR3 does, leaving the germline J gene to fill in the end. V gene TRBV19 combines with J gene TRBJ1-2; no firm D call. The germline CDR1 and CDR2 sequences are LNHDA and SQIVND (reference sequence). This CDR3 has 13 residues. Trimming cost V 2 bases and J 7 bases, with 11 bases left between them. The covered CDR3 bases are TGTGCCAGTAGTATATCCCGGGTTGGTGGC. This encodes CASSISRVGG. The entire CDR3 sequence reads CASSISRVGGYTF. Drawing the rest from reference TRBV19 and TRBJ1-2, the complete variable domain is DGGITQSPKYLFRKEGQNVTLSCEQNLNHDAMYWYRQDPGQGLRLIYYSQIVNDFQKGDIAEGYSVSREKKESFPLTVTSAQKNPTAFYLCASSISRVGGYTFGSGTRLTVV.

This clone occurred many times. Coverage ceases 3 residues before the CDR3 finishes, and the germline J gene fills in the end. The rearrangement joins TRBV11-2 to TRBJ1-2; D is undetermined. V lost 1 base to trimming and J lost 2 bases, with 5 bases between them. The CDR3 is 13 residues long. The V gene's germline CDR1 is SGHAT and CDR2 FQNNGV. The sequenced part of the CDR3 DNA is TGTGCCAGCAGCTTAGGAGGGAACTATGGC. Its protein is CASSLGGNYG. The full CDR3 reads CASSLGGNYGYTF. The full variable domain, its missing parts supplied by reference TRBV11-2 and TRBJ1-2, is EAGVAQSPRYKIIEKRQSVAFWCNPISGHATLYWYQQILGQGPKLLIQFQNNGVVDDSQLPKDRFSAERLKGVDSTLKIQPAKLEDSAVYLCASSLGGNYGYTFGSGTRLTVV.

This clone was detected only a few times. The CDR3 spells CASSLTDNYGYTF. The CDR3 bases that were read are TGTGCCAGCAGCCTAACCGATAACTATGGC. The rearrangement joins TRBV7-9 to TRBJ1-2; D is ambiguous. The sequence runs out 3 residues before the end of the CDR3; the remainder is reconstructed from the germline J gene. V was clipped by 5 bases and J by 1 base, with 8 bases between them. Per the germline V gene, CDR1 is SEHNR and CDR2 is FQNEAQ (reference sequence). CDR3 length equals 13 residues.

In this sample, this clone turned up many times. A read error may account for a junction end that differs from germline. The CDR3 goes on 3 residues after the read ends, and that part is filled in from the germline J gene. The gene calls are TRBV20-1 and TRBJ2-1; 11 positions agree with TRBD2. Germline V lookup: CDR1 DFQATT, CDR2 SNEGSKA (reference sequence). The CDR3 covers 15 residues. The sequenced part of the CDR3 DNA is TGCAGTGCTAATGGGGGACTAGCGGCCTACAGTGAG. Protein: CSANGGLAAYSE. The whole CDR3 protein is CSANGGLAAYSEQFF.

At least ten counts were recorded for this clone. The CDR3 goes on 3 residues after the read ends, and that part is filled in from the germline J gene. V gene TRBV2 combines with J gene TRBJ1-1; 7 nucleotides match TRBD1. With 6 bases clipped from V and 5 bases from J, the junction kept 9 bases outside the gene matches. Germline CDR1 reads SNHLY; CDR2 reads FYNNEI. The CDR3 spans 14 residues. The CDR3 reads CASRGQGGNTEAFF. Partial CDR3 DNA: TGTGCCAGCAGGGGGCAAGGGGGCAATACTGAA.

This clone was recorded many times. The missing CDR3 end, 3 residues past where the read stops, is filled in from the germline J gene. The chain carries TRBV7-3 and TRBJ2-5; 10 bases map to TRBD1. V shed 5 bases and J 2 bases; nucleotides not matched to a gene: 5. The CDR3 has 15 residues. Germline V gene sequence: CDR1 SGHTA, CDR2 FQGTGA. The CDR3 bases that were read are TGTGCCAGCAGCCTGGGACAGGGGAAGCAAGAGACC. The encoded protein is CASSLGQGKQET. The CDR3, in full, reads CASSLGQGKQETQYF.

This clone was found many times. The read halts 3 residues ahead of the CDR3 end, with the missing end drawn from the germline J gene. This chain links TRBV18 with TRBJ1-3; D not resolved. With 3 bases removed from V and 2 bases from J, the gap between germline ends came to 14 bases. The germline V gene encodes CDR1 KGHSH and CDR2 LQKENI. The length of the CDR3 is 16 residues. The part of the CDR3 DNA that was read is TGTGCCAGCTCACCGCTAGAGGCCCGGGCTGGAAACACC. Translated: CASSPLEARAGNT. The whole CDR3 protein is CASSPLEARAGNTIYF.

The sample holds many counts of this clone. CDR3 in amino acids: CASSFTVGLAPSYEQYF. The part of the CDR3 DNA that was read is TGTGCCAGCAGTTTCACGGTAGGGCTAGCTCCCTCCTACGAG. This rearrangement joins TRBV6-2 or TRBV6-3 to TRBJ2-7; D is perhaps TRBD2 (5 bases). The read stops 3 residues short of the end of the CDR3; the missing end is completed from the germline J gene. Per the germline V gene, CDR1 is MNHEY and CDR2 is SVGEGT. This CDR3 has 17 residues. Trimming took 4 bases from V and 0 from J, leaving 19 bases between them.

This clone came up many times. Coverage ceases 3 residues before the CDR3 finishes, and the germline J gene fills in the end. The rearrangement uses TRBV28 and TRBJ1-5; D is possibly TRBD1 (6 bases). The V end was cut by 2 bases, the J end by 1 base, with 9 bases between. The CDR3 extends over 15 amino acids. The germline V gene encodes CDR1 MDHEN and CDR2 SYDVKM. The CDR3: CASSLGGGSNQPQHF. Incomplete CDR3 DNA: TGTGCCAGCAGTTTAGGGGGCGGGAGCAATCAGCCC.

This clone was counted at least ten times. The read ends 3 residues before the CDR3 terminus; that terminus is restored from the germline J gene. The chain employs TRBV6-1 and TRBJ2-3; a weak D match, TRBD2 (5 bases). The CDR3 runs to 16 residues. V was pared by 0 bases and J by 4 bases, with 14 bases between. Germline CDR1 is MNHNS and CDR2 is SASEGT. The part of the CDR3 DNA that was read is TGTGCCAGCAGTGAAGCAAGAGGGTTAGGATCAGATACG. It codes for CASSEARGLGSDT. The full CDR3 reads CASSEARGLGSDTQYF.